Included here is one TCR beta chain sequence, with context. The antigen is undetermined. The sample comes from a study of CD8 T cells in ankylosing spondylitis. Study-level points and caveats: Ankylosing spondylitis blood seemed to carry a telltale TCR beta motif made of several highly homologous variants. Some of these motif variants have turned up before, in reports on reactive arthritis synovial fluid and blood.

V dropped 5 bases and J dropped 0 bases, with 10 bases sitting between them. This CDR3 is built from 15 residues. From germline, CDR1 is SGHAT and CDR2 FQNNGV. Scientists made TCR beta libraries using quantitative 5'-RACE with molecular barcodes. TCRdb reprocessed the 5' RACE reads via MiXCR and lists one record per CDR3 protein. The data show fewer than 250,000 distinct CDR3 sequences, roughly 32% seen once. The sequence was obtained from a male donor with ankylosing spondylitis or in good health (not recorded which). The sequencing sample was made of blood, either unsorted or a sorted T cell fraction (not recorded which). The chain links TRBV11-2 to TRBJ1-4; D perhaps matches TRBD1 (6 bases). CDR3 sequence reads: CASSTGTTTNEKLFF. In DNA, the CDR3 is TGTGCCAGCAGCACCGGGACAACAACTAATGAAAAACTGTTTTTT. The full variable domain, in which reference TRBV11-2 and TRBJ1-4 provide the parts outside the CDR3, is EAGVAQSPRYKIIEKRQSVAFWCNPISGHATLYWYQQILGQGPKLLIQFQNNGVVDDSQLPKDRFSAERLKGVDSTLKIQPAKLEDSAVYLCASSTGTTTNEKLFFGSGTQLSVL.